Listed here are 30 T cell receptor beta chains from one sample, sequenced in a study of blood T cell repertoires in COVID-19. Some clones are missing from TCRdb's copy, which holds only in-frame ones; the method was immunoSEQ multiplex PCR. The sample lists about 110,000 clones, approximately 85% seen once, with 16% in the top ten. Sequenced input: peripheral blood. These receptors were taken from a woman aged 55 to 70 with acute or convalescent COVID-19.

The chain uses TRBV19 and TRBJ1-5; possibly TRBD1 for D (5 bases). V was pared by 0 bases and J by 12 bases, with 9 bases between. The CDR3 is 12 amino acids. Germline loops: CDR1 LNHDA, CDR2 SQIVND (reference sequence). CDR3 DNA: TGTGCCAGTAGTATAGACGGCAGGGTCCAGCATTTT. It yields the protein CASSIDGRVQHF.

The table lists this clone with a few counts. The chain joins TRBV5-6 to TRBJ1-5, with a tentative D call TRBD1 (6 bases). The CDR3 has 14 residues. Trimming shortened V by 4 bases and J by 4 bases, and 12 bases separated the two germline ends. Germline CDR1 reads SGHDT; CDR2 reads YYEEEE. The CDR3 sequence: CASSVDSQNQPQHF. CDR3 in DNA: TGTGCCAGCAGCGTGGACAGTCAAAATCAGCCCCAGCATTTT. The entire variable domain, with the rest obtained from reference TRBV5-6 and TRBJ1-5, is as follows: DAGVTQSPTHLIKTRGQQVTLRCSPKSGHDTVSWYQQALGQGPQFIFQYYEEEERQRGNFPDRFSGHQFPNYSSELNVNALLLGDSALYLCASSVDSQNQPQHFGDGTRLSIL.

This chain connects TRBV30 to TRBJ1-5; 7 bases align to TRBD1. The CDR3 consists of 17 residues. With 2 bases clipped from V and 1 base from J, the junction kept 11 bases outside the gene matches. Germline loops: CDR1 GTSNPN, CDR2 SVGIG (reference sequence). The CDR3 DNA sequence: TGTGCCTGGAGTACGCACAGGGGCTCCAAGAGCAATCAGCCCCAGCATTTT. Its translation: CAWSTHRGSKSNQPQHF.

V gene TRBV12-5 combines with J gene TRBJ2-3; D call uncertain. The CDR3 consists of 14 residues. V lost 0 bases, J lost 7 bases, and 11 bases lay in between. From germline, CDR1 is LGHNT and CDR2 FRNRAP. CDR3 bases: TGTGCTAGTGGTTTGGTAGTTAGCTCAAATACGCAGTATTTT. Translated: CASGLVVSSNTQYF.

This chain links TRBV16 with TRBJ1-1, with TRBD1 as a possible D gene (5 bases). The CDR3 covers 15 residues. Deletions cut 0 bases from V and 1 base from J, with 9 bases between. CDR1 and CDR2 (germline): KGHSY, FQNENV. The chain's CDR3 is CASSQSPGQNTEAFF. The CDR3 bases are TGTGCCAGCAGCCAATCCCCAGGACAGAACACTGAAGCTTTCTTT.

J is TRBJ2-5 and V is TRBV7-6; 10 nucleotides line up with TRBD2. The germline V gene has CDR1 SGHVS and CDR2 FNYEAQ. V trimming: 5 bases; J trimming: 1 base; junction bases outside the gene matches: 4. This CDR3 region has 15 residues. CDR3 sequence (DNA): TGTGCCAGCAGCCCCTGGACTAGCGGCCAAGAGACCCAGTACTTC. Its translation is CASSPWTSGQETQYF.

The chain employs TRBV28 and TRBJ1-3, with D unclear. The CDR3 runs to 16 residues. The V gene's germline CDR1 is MDHEN and CDR2 SYDVKM. V was cut by 5 bases and J by 5 bases, with 19 bases left in between. CDR3 sequence (DNA): TGTGCCAGCAGTCCCCCCTCCGGCGGACTTCGAAACACCATATATTTT. The encoded protein is CASSPPSGGLRNTIYF.

This clone occurred many times. This chain links TRBV2 with TRBJ2-7; 8 bases align to TRBD1. CDR1 and CDR2 (germline): SNHLY, FYNNEI. This CDR3 has 14 amino acids. V shed 7 bases, J shed 3 bases, and the junction held 8 bases outside the gene matches. Here the CDR3 reads CASNLQGGRYEQYF. CDR3 DNA: TGTGCCAGCAATTTACAGGGGGGCCGCTACGAGCAGTACTTC.

The chain has TRBV6-5 and TRBJ2-1; 11 bases align to TRBD2. There are 16 residues in the CDR3. Unmatched junction bases numbered 4, after V lost 2 bases and J lost 4 bases. Germline V gene lookup returns CDR1 MNHEY and CDR2 SVGAGI. For the CDR3, the DNA is TGTGCCAGCAGTTACGATACTAGCGGGAGTTACAATGAGCAGTTCTTC. Its protein is CASSYDTSGSYNEQFF.

This clone was seen a few times. V and J are TRBV19 and TRBJ1-4, with TRBD1 identical over 8 bases. V lost 7 bases and J lost 8; bases outside the gene matches: 9. This CDR3 contains 14 residues. The germline CDR1 and CDR2 sequences are LNHDA and SQIVND (reference sequence). Written as DNA, the CDR3 is TGTGCCAGTACCCCGACAGGGGTTGGGGAAAAACTGTTTTTT. This codes for CASTPTGVGEKLFF. Drawing the rest from reference TRBV19 and TRBJ1-4, the complete variable domain is DGGITQSPKYLFRKEGQNVTLSCEQNLNHDAMYWYRQDPGQGLRLIYYSQIVNDFQKGDIAEGYSVSREKKESFPLTVTSAQKNPTAFYLCASTPTGVGEKLFFGSGTQLSVL.

The V call is TRBV5-6, the J call TRBJ2-5; possibly TRBD2 for D (6 bases). The CDR3 runs 13 residues. Germline V lookup: CDR1 SGHDT, CDR2 YYEEEE. Trimming took 4 bases from V and 2 from J, leaving 9 bases between them. CDR3 sequence: CASSPGLQETQYF. The CDR3 DNA is TGTGCCAGCAGCCCGGGACTGCAAGAGACCCAGTACTTC. The full variable domain, its missing parts supplied by reference TRBV5-6 and TRBJ2-5, is DAGVTQSPTHLIKTRGQQVTLRCSPKSGHDTVSWYQQALGQGPQFIFQYYEEEERQRGNFPDRFSGHQFPNYSSELNVNALLLGDSALYLCASSPGLQETQYFGPGTRLLVL.

The chain joins TRBV5-1 to TRBJ2-7; D unclear. The CDR3 spans 14 residues. V dropped 1 base and J dropped 0 bases, with 8 bases sitting between them. Germline CDR1 is SGHRS and CDR2 is YFSETQ. The CDR3 here is CASSLLISSYEQYF. Written as DNA, the CDR3 is TGCGCCAGCAGCTTGTTGATCAGCTCCTACGAGCAGTACTTC.

The chain has TRBV4-3 and TRBJ2-5; possible D gene TRBD1, 6 bases. Trimming took 6 bases from V and 3 from J, leaving 14 bases between them. Germline V lookup: CDR1 LGHNA, CDR2 YSLEER. The CDR3 extends over 14 amino acids. The CDR3 loop reads CASSRQVREETQYF. CDR3 DNA sequence: TGCGCCAGCAGTCGACAGGTCCGAGAAGAGACCCAGTACTTC.

The V gene is TRBV11-3, the J gene TRBJ2-5; D gene uncertain. V was trimmed by 7 bases and J by 4 bases, leaving 10 bases between them. In germline, CDR1 is SGHNT, CDR2 YENEEA. The CDR3 is 12 residues long. This CDR3 is CASNGATETQYF. CDR3 DNA: TGTGCCAGCAACGGAGCCACAGAGACCCAGTACTTC.

This rearrangement joins TRBV10-3 to TRBJ2-7; the match to TRBD2 covers 10 bases. Germline CDR1 reads ENHRY; CDR2 reads SYGVKD. CDR3 length: 14 residues. Trimming at V came to 10 bases and at J to 2 bases, leaving 8 bases not matched to a gene. The CDR3 DNA reads TGTGCCACGGGGGCAGCGGGGGGGCCCTACGAGCAGTACTTC. Protein sequence: CATGAAGGPYEQYF.

The V call is TRBV25-1, the J call TRBJ1-2; 8 bases are a match to TRBD1. The V and J ends lost 6 bases and 6 bases, in that order; junction bases with no gene match: 6. The CDR3 has 13 residues. CDR1 and CDR2 from the germline V gene are MGHDK and SYGVNS. In DNA form, the CDR3 reads TGTGCCAGCAGATCGACAGGGGAAGATGGCTACACCTTC. It is translated as CASRSTGEDGYTF.

The chain carries TRBV4-3 and TRBJ1-3; no clear D. Germline lookup yields CDR1 LGHNA and CDR2 YSLEER. This CDR3 region has 17 residues. The V and J ends lost 0 bases and 4 bases respectively, with 16 bases between them. The CDR3 loop is CASSQEGGQVGGNTIYF. CDR3 nucleotide sequence: TGCGCCAGCAGCCAAGAAGGAGGTCAGGTCGGCGGAAACACCATATATTTT.

The chain recombines TRBV7-6 with TRBJ1-4; 10 positions agree with TRBD1. The ends lost 5 bases at V and 7 bases at J; junction bases unmatched: 7. The CDR3 loop spans 15 amino acids. Germline loops: CDR1 SGHVS, CDR2 FNYEAQ. The CDR3, as DNA: TGTGCCAGCAGCCGGAGCCGGGACAGGGGTGAAAAACTGTTTTTT. Encoded protein: CASSRSRDRGEKLFF.

CDR3 sequence (DNA): TGTGCCAGCAGCTTAGATAGACTCACCAGCCCTTCGACCCACGAGCAGTACTTC. Its protein is CASSLDRLTSPSTHEQYF. V gene TRBV7-7 combines with J gene TRBJ2-7, with no clear D. With 1 base removed from V and 5 bases from J, the gap between germline ends came to 24 bases. CDR1 is SSHAT and CDR2 is FNYEAQ in the germline V gene (reference sequence). The CDR3 loop spans 18 amino acids.

The genes are TRBV15 and TRBJ1-5; D is possibly TRBD1 (6 bases). CDR1 is LNHNV and CDR2 is YYDKDF in the germline V gene (reference sequence). V was shortened by 0 bases and J by 3 bases, with 21 bases between the two germline ends. CDR3 size: 19 residues. The CDR3 here is CATSRDRYRAARNNQPQHF. DNA of the CDR3: TGTGCCACCAGCAGAGATCGATACAGGGCAGCGAGAAACAATCAGCCCCAGCATTTT.

The chain couples TRBV30 to TRBJ1-5; 9 bases match TRBD1. The CDR3 runs 13 residues. CDR1 GTSNPN and CDR2 SVGIG come from the germline V gene (reference sequence). The V segment lost 5 bases and the J segment 3 bases; nucleotides outside the gene matches: 2. The CDR3 protein is CAWGQGPNQPQHF. The DNA of the CDR3 is TGTGCCTGGGGACAGGGGCCCAATCAGCCCCAGCATTTT.

The CDR3 DNA is TGTGCCAGCAGTCCATCCTACGAGCAGTACTTC. It translates to CASSPSYEQYF. V gene TRBV6-2 or TRBV6-3 combines with J gene TRBJ2-7; D is unclear. V gave up 5 bases and J gave up 1 base, with 3 bases separating them. Germline CDR1 reads MNHEY; CDR2 reads SVGEGT. The CDR3 runs 11 residues.

The chain has TRBV3-1 (or the pseudogene TRBV3-2) and TRBJ1-1, with no clear D. The CDR3 extends over 13 amino acids. Per the germline V gene, CDR1 is LGHDT and CDR2 is YNNKEL (reference sequence). The V end was cut by 4 bases, the J end by 4 bases, with 10 bases between. CDR3 protein: CASSPQRGTEAFF. CDR3 DNA sequence: TGTGCCAGCAGCCCCCAAAGAGGCACTGAAGCTTTCTTT.

The chain joins TRBV3-1 (or the pseudogene TRBV3-2) to TRBJ2-3; 7 nucleotides line up with TRBD2. Germline CDR1 and CDR2: LGHDT and YNNKEL (reference sequence). There are 15 residues in the CDR3. V was pared by 2 bases and J by 2 bases, with 4 bases of the junction left unmatched. CDR3 in amino acids: CASSQRRGYTDTQYF. The CDR3 DNA reads TGTGCCAGCAGCCAAAGGCGGGGGTACACAGATACGCAGTATTTT.

In its sample, this clone was seen once. This chain links TRBV19 with TRBJ1-5, with D unresolved. V lost 8 bases, J lost 7 bases, and 21 bases lay in between. In germline, CDR1 is LNHDA, CDR2 SQIVND (reference sequence). The CDR3 length is 15 residues. The CDR3 coding sequence is TGTGCCAGTTTGTACGAACCACGGGGAGGACAGCCCCAGCATTTT. It yields the protein CASLYEPRGGQPQHF.

V gene TRBV7-6 combines with J gene TRBJ1-3, with 9 bases fitting TRBD1. The CDR3 totals 16 residues. V gave up 6 bases and J gave up 4 bases; unmatched junction bases: 10. Germline V gene sequence: CDR1 SGHVS, CDR2 FNYEAQ. CDR3 loop: CASSQNYRGPGNTIYF. DNA for the CDR3: TGTGCCAGCAGTCAGAATTACAGGGGGCCGGGAAACACCATATATTTT.

The chain links TRBV9 to TRBJ1-2; weak D call: TRBD1 (6 bases). The V gene lost 4 bases and the J gene lost 8 bases, with 15 bases spanning the gap. The CDR3 has 13 amino acids. CDR1 is SGDLS, CDR2 YYNGEE, per germline. The CDR3 here is CASSKGEGEGYTF. The CDR3 DNA reads TGTGCCAGCAGCAAGGGGGAGGGTGAGGGCTACACCTTC.

V gene TRBV5-6 combines with J gene TRBJ1-1, with D perhaps TRBD1 (5 bases). The CDR3 is 13 amino acids. CDR1 is SGHDT, CDR2 YYEEEE, per germline. Trimming shortened V by 2 bases and J by 4 bases, and 9 bases separated the two germline ends. CDR3 sequence: CASSLRGGTEAFF. The CDR3 DNA is TGTGCCAGCAGCTTAAGGGGAGGCACTGAAGCTTTCTTT.

The chain has TRBV19 and TRBJ1-4, with 8 bases fitting TRBD1. This CDR3 has 16 amino acids. From germline, CDR1 is LNHDA and CDR2 SQIVND (reference sequence). J gave up 2 bases and V 7 bases, and 9 bases lay outside the gene matches. Here the CDR3 DNA reads TGTGCCAGTATCGGCTCAGGGGGCGAGACTAATGAAAAACTGTTTTTT. It encodes CASIGSGGETNEKLFF.

The chain joins TRBV27 to TRBJ1-1; TRBD1 is a possible D gene (6 bases). Trimming pared 2 bases from V and 4 bases from J, leaving 8 bases between. Germline-derived CDR1 and CDR2 are MNHEY and SMNVEV (reference sequence). The CDR3 totals 13 residues. The CDR3 here is CASSLVRGTEAFF. CDR3 nucleotides: TGTGCCAGCAGTTTAGTCAGGGGCACTGAAGCTTTCTTT.